This T cell receptor beta chain was documented in a study of T cell repertoires in cytomegalovirus infection. In the study overall: Both CMV infection and a matching HLA type were indicated by public TCR beta signatures.

This clonotype has more than one count but fewer than ten. Its cognate antigen is unknown. Whole-study findings and limits: Carriage of CMV together with the relevant HLA was identifiable through cumulative public TCR beta family frequency. Dominant in the ex vivo response were TCR beta clonotypes restricted by HLA-C and specific for CMV.

Each CDR3 protein gets one entry after TCRdb re-called the reads with MiXCR. The repertoire has 150,000 to 200,000 distinct CDR3 sequences, roughly 27% of them found once; the top ten carry 30% to 40%. Germline CDR1 is SQVTM and CDR2 is ANQGSEA. The V segment lost 4 bases and the J segment 8 bases; nucleotides outside the gene matches: 6. The CDR3 length is 13 residues. The specimen was PBMCs. V and J are TRBV29-1 and TRBJ2-7, with TRBD2 identical over 12 bases. The receptor comes from a human donor in good health (CMV status not recorded). Some clones in this sample may be carry-over from other donors' samples. CDR3 sequence reads: CSVGTSGELKQYF. In DNA, the CDR3 is TGCAGCGTTGGGACTAGCGGGGAACTGAAGCAGTACTTC.